This TCR beta chain was retrieved from a study of shared clonotypes between healthy human individuals. Sequencing used immunoSEQ multiplex PCR; TCRdb keeps in-frame clones, though not all of them. The sample gives 1 million to 1.3 million clones, around three quarters of which show up once; around 0.61% is in the top ten. Each donor was a Caucasian adult residing in Nashville, Tennessee. The V segment lost 1 base and the J segment 5 bases; nucleotides outside the gene matches: 10. The CDR3 contains 16 residues. Germline V gene data show CDR1 as GTSNPN and CDR2 as SVGIG (reference sequence). The TCR was taken from a young man in good health. Some clones in this sample may be carry-over from other donors' samples. The chain is built from TRBV30 and TRBJ1-5; 8 nucleotides match TRBD1. Input material: memory CD4+ T cells from PBMCs. Noted subset: CD45RA-negative fraction. CDR3 residues: CAWSAGGAYADQPQHF. CDR3 bases: TGTGCCTGGAGTGCAGGGGGCGCCTACGCAGATCAGCCCCAGCATTTT.